This TCR beta chain comes out of a study of blood T cell repertoires in COVID-19. Study background: T cells, B-cell-depleted T cells, or PBMCs supplied cDNA or gDNA.

In the original workflow: Amplification of reference gene primers provided the estimated nucleated cell counts. Profiled with immunoSEQ multiplex PCR; TCRdb holds only in-frame clones, not every one. From that table come the V and J calls and clone size; the DNA was used to work out D and trimming. This table holds about 26,000 clones, about 90% found once. Only one count was recorded for this clone. This CDR3 spans 14 amino acids. The V end was cut by 0 bases, the J end by 5 bases, with 10 bases between. The germline V gene has CDR1 LGHNA and CDR2 YNFKEQ. The TCR originated in a human donor in a cohort sampled during active COVID-19. The chain recombines TRBV4-2 with TRBJ2-5; D uncertain. Sequenced material: peripheral blood. CDR3 nucleotide sequence: TGTGCCAGCAGCCAAGACAGATATCGCGAGACCCAGTACTTC. The encoded protein is CASSQDRYRETQYF.